These T cell receptor beta chains were read from a single sample in a study of a mutant IDH1 vaccine in newly diagnosed glioma. Here immunoSEQ multiplex PCR was the method, and the copy in TCRdb shows in-frame clones only, minus some. Of about 56,000 clones in the sample, 60% to 80% are singletons; the top ten hold about 5%. Antigen specificity for these receptors is unknown. The sequencing used PBMCs, collected from a glioma patient whose treatment included an IDH1 peptide vaccine. All receptors derive from a man over 45 with glioma. Both conserved end residues are part of each CDR3. A D gene is named only where the DNA matches it firmly. A clone size is listed for some rows: how often the clone was seen (once, few, many), or a class if it is expanded.

NA	NA	TRBV2	TRBJ1-5	CASSVGSAGGQPQHF	TGTGCCAGCAGTGTTGGGTCCGCCGGTGGTCAGCCCCAGCATTTT
NA	NA	TRBV2	TRBJ1-1	CASSSAPGLGTEAFF	TGTGCCAGCAGTTCCGCGCCGGGGCTGGGCACTGAAGCTTTCTTT
once	NA	TRBV27	TRBJ2-3	CASSLKDTQYF	TGTGCCAGCAGTTTGAAAGATACGCAGTATTTT
NA	TRBD1	TRBV9	TRBJ1-1	CASSQGAVGNTEAFF	TGTGCCAGCTCACAGGGGGCGGTGGGGAACACTGAAGCTTTCTTT
once	TRBD2	TRBV13	TRBJ2-1	CASSPTQLAGGYNEQFF	TGTGCCAGCAGCCCAACCCAACTAGCGGGGGGATACAATGAGCAGTTCTTC
NA	NA	TRBV6-6	TRBJ1-2	CASSAPAEDYGYTF	TGTGCCAGCAGCGCCCCCGCGGAGGACTATGGCTACACCTTC
NA	NA	TRBV18	TRBJ2-5	CASSRRQYQETQYF	TGTGCCAGCTCACGGCGACAGTACCAAGAGACCCAGTACTTC
NA	TRBD1	TRBV6-5	TRBJ2-1	CASSTGDPYNEQFF	TGTGCCAGCAGCACAGGGGACCCCTACAATGAGCAGTTCTTC
NA	TRBD2	TRBV9	TRBJ2-1	CASSPIAGGNNEQFF	TGTGCCAGCAGTCCGATAGCGGGGGGCAACAATGAGCAGTTCTTC
NA	NA	TRBV7-2	TRBJ1-1	CASSLLGTNTEAFF	TGTGCCAGCAGCTTACTCGGCACAAACACTGAAGCTTTCTTT
NA	NA	TRBV9	TRBJ2-7	CASSEGTGSYEQYF	TGTGCCAGCAGCGAGGGGACGGGCTCCTACGAGCAGTACTTC
NA	NA	TRBV5-1	TRBJ2-1	CASSLGQAYNEQFF	TGCGCCAGCAGCTTGGGACAGGCGTACAATGAGCAGTTCTTC
NA	NA	TRBV30	TRBJ1-4	CAWSLGRAAEKLFF	TGTGCCTGGAGTCTCGGCAGGGCCGCGGAAAAACTGTTTTTT
NA	TRBD2	TRBV19	TRBJ2-3	CASTPGRGGADTQYF	TGTGCCAGTACCCCCGGGCGGGGGGGCGCAGATACGCAGTATTTT
once	NA	TRBV5-6	TRBJ2-5	CASSLELGQPGVETQYF	TGTGCCAGCAGCTTGGAACTGGGACAACCGGGGGTGGAGACCCAGTACTTC
NA	NA	TRBV19	TRBJ2-1	CASRDLGGEQFF	TGTGCCAGTAGGGATCTGGGGGGCGAGCAGTTCTTC
NA	NA	TRBV4-2	TRBJ1-1	CASSQRGLNTEAFF	TGTGCCAGCAGCCAAAGGGGACTGAACACTGAAGCTTTCTTT
NA	TRBD1	TRBV7-9	TRBJ1-1	CASSVGQHTEAFF	TGTGCCAGCAGCGTGGGACAGCACACTGAAGCTTTCTTT
few	NA	TRBV25-1	TRBJ2-7	CASRFGTHEQYF	TGTGCCAGCCGTTTCGGGACACACGAGCAGTACTTC
NA	NA	TRBV5-6	TRBJ2-7	CASSLGIDFPYEQYF	TGTGCCAGCAGCTTGGGTATTGATTTTCCCTACGAGCAGTACTTC
NA	NA	TRBV5-8	TRBJ2-5	CASSATIQGETQYF	TGTGCCAGCAGCGCGACCATCCAGGGGGAGACCCAGTACTTC
once	NA	TRBV5-4	TRBJ2-1	CAARTSSYNEQFF	TGTGCCGCACGTACCAGCTCCTACAATGAGCAGTTCTTC
few	NA	TRBV5-1	TRBJ1-5	CASSIDSSNQPQHF	TGCGCCAGCAGCATCGACAGTAGCAATCAGCCCCAGCATTTT
NA	NA	TRBV7-9	TRBJ2-1	CASSFAYNEQFF	TGTGCCAGCAGCTTCGCTTACAATGAGCAGTTCTTC
NA	TRBD1	TRBV30	TRBJ1-5	CAWSVGQSSNQPQHF	TGTGCCTGGAGTGTGGGACAGTCTTCCAATCAGCCCCAGCATTTT
NA	TRBD1	TRBV5-1	TRBJ1-5	CASSSTGGIQPQHF	TGCGCCAGCAGCTCGACAGGGGGCATTCAGCCCCAGCATTTT
NA	NA	TRBV30	TRBJ2-3	CAWSPSDYTQYF	TGTGCCTGGAGTCCCTCTGATTATACGCAGTATTTT
NA	NA	TRBV6-6	TRBJ1-2	CASSQIEGGNGYTF	TGTGCCAGCAGTCAAATAGAGGGGGGAAATGGCTACACCTTC
NA	NA	TRBV5-6	TRBJ1-6	CASTELGGVGAPLHF	TGTGCCAGCACCGAACTGGGAGGGGTTGGAGCACCCCTCCACTTT
NA	TRBD1	TRBV9	TRBJ1-2	CASSVVQGASSGYTF	TGTGCCAGCAGCGTAGTTCAGGGGGCATCGAGCGGCTACACCTTC
NA	NA	TRBV4-1	TRBJ2-2	CASSPAGLETGELFF	TGCGCCAGCAGCCCGGCGGGACTTGAAACCGGGGAGCTGTTTTTT
NA	NA	TRBV10-3	TRBJ2-1	CAISRDTYNEQFF	TGTGCCATCAGTCGGGACACCTACAATGAGCAGTTCTTC
NA	TRBD1	TRBV13	TRBJ2-7	CASSGPRTGSYEQYF	TGTGCCAGCAGCGGCCCCAGGACAGGGTCCTACGAGCAGTACTTC
NA	NA	TRBV5-1	TRBJ2-7	CASSPSYEQYF	TGCGCCAGCAGCCCCTCCTACGAGCAGTACTTC
NA	NA	TRBV9	TRBJ2-7	CASSVAGDWASEQYF	TGTGCCAGCAGCGTAGCTGGGGACTGGGCCAGCGAGCAGTACTTC
NA	NA	TRBV6-5	TRBJ1-5	CASNPTAASNQPQHF	TGTGCCAGCAACCCCACCGCAGCGAGCAATCAGCCCCAGCATTTT
few	NA	TRBV4-1	TRBJ1-1	CASRGNTEAFF	TGCGCCAGCAGGGGAAACACTGAAGCTTTCTTT
NA	NA	TRBV6-5	TRBJ1-2	CASSYRLKGSDGYTF	TGTGCCAGCAGTTACCGGTTAAAGGGTTCGGATGGCTACACCTTC
NA	NA	TRBV5-1	TRBJ1-2	CASSLEAGYGYTF	TGCGCCAGCAGCTTGGAGGCTGGGTATGGCTACACCTTC
NA	NA	TRBV9	TRBJ2-1	CASSVHFGQGNVEFF	NA
NA	TRBD1	TRBV19	TRBJ1-6	CASRGTGRDSPLHF	TGTGCCAGTAGGGGGACAGGGCGGGATTCACCCCTCCACTTT
NA	NA	TRBV25-1	TRBJ2-3	CASSEGGANTDTQYF	TGTGCCAGCAGTGAAGGCGGGGCTAACACAGATACGCAGTATTTT
NA	NA	TRBV19	TRBJ2-6	CASSIGWLSGANVLTF	TGTGCCAGTAGTATAGGTTGGCTGTCTGGGGCCAACGTCCTGACTTTC
NA	TRBD1	TRBV2	TRBJ1-4	CASSPDRKKLFF	TGTGCCAGCAGTCCGGACAGGAAGAAACTGTTTTTT
few	NA	TRBV9	TRBJ1-1	CASSGSGNTEAFF	TGTGCCAGCAGTGGGTCGGGGAACACTGAAGCTTTCTTT
few	NA	TRBV4-3	TRBJ2-3	CASSPGGGATDTQYF	TGCGCCAGCAGTCCTGGTGGGGGGGCCACAGATACGCAGTATTTT